This T cell receptor beta chain was retrieved from a study of cytomegalovirus exposure and HLA in healthy donors. Study findings and constraints: The likely origin of a cluster of highly shared sequence variants was a sequencing artifact.

The PCR used 60 Vbeta and 13 Jbeta primers. In the study's own analysis: Later analysis identified some 80 million unique TCR beta chains, 10 million to 12 million shared. Method: immunoSEQ multiplex PCR; TCRdb's copy keeps in-frame clones and lacks some. V and J calls and clone size come straight from that table; D and trimming were deduced from the DNA. This table has approximately 120,000 clones, around 79% appearing once. With respect to this clone: No antigen is known for it.

The sequenced material came from PBMCs. The sequence came from a woman aged 35 to 49 in good health and CMV-seronegative.

CDR3 region: CASSLLQGHSGNTIYF. The CDR3 DNA reads as TGTGCCAGCTCACTCCTCCAGGGCCACTCTGGAAACACCATATATTTT. This chain uses TRBV18 with TRBJ1-3; a weak D match, TRBD1 (5 bases). There are 16 residues in the CDR3. V was clipped by 4 bases and J by 0 bases, with 13 bases between them. Germline loops: CDR1 KGHSH, CDR2 LQKENI.